This T cell receptor beta chain was captured in a study of T cell responses to AZD1222 COVID-19 vaccine. Study outcomes and limitations: None of the repertoires were sampled until the peak T cell response had passed. The donor group comprised mostly white British people and more females; the analysis possibly underestimated clonal diversity.

CDR3 size: 12 residues. From germline, CDR1 is SQVTM and CDR2 ANQGSEA. V was clipped by 4 bases and J by 5 bases, with 12 bases between them. With regard to this clone: Its matching antigen is unknown.

Some clones are missing from TCRdb's copy, which holds only in-frame ones; the method was immunoSEQ multiplex PCR. The table has about 120,000 clones, 93% seen once. The source material was peripheral blood, sampled on day 0 of AZD1222 vaccination. This chain connects TRBV29-1 to TRBJ2-7; D not resolved. The TCR was taken from an adult in good health. CDR3 nucleotide sequence: TGCAGCGTTGTGGCCAGGTTAAACGAGCAGTACTTC. The encoded protein is CSVVARLNEQYF.